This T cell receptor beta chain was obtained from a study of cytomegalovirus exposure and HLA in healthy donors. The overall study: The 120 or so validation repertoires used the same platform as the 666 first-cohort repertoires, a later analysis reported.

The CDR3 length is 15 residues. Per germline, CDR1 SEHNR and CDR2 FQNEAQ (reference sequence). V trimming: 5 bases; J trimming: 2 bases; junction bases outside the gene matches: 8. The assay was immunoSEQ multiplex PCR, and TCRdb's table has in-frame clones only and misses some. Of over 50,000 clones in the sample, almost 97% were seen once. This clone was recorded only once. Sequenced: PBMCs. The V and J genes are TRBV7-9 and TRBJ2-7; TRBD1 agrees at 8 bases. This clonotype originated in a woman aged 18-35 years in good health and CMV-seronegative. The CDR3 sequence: CASSQGALLPYEQYF. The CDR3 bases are TGTGCCAGCAGCCAGGGGGCCCTCCTACCCTACGAGCAGTACTTC.